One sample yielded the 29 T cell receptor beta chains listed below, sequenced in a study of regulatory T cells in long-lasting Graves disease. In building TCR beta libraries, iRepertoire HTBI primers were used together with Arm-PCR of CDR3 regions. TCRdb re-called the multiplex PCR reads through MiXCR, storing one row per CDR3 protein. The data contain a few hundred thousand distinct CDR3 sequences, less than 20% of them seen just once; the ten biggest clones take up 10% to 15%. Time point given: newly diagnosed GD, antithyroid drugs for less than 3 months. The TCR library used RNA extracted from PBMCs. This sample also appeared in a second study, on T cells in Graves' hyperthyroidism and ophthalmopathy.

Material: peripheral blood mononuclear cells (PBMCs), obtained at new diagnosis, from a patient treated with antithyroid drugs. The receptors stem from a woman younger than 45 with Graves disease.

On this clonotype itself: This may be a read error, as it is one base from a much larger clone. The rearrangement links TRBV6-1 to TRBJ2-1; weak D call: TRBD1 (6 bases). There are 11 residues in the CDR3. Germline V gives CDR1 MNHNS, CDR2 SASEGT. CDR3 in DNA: TGTGCCAGCACCCAGGGGAATGAGCGGTTCTTC. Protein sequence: CASTQGNERFF.

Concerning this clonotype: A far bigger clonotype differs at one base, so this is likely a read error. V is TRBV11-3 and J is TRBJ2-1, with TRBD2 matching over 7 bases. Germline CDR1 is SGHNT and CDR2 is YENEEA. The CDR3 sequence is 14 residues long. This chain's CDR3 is CASRLRSGANEQLF. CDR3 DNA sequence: TGTGCCAGCAGGCTACGCAGCGGGGCTAATGAGCAGCTCTTC.

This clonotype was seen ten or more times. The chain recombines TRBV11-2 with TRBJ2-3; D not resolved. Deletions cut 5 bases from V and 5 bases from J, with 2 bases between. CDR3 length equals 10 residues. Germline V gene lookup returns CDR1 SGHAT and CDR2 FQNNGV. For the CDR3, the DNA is TGTGCCAGCAGCGGAGATACGCAGTATTTT. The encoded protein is CASSGDTQYF.

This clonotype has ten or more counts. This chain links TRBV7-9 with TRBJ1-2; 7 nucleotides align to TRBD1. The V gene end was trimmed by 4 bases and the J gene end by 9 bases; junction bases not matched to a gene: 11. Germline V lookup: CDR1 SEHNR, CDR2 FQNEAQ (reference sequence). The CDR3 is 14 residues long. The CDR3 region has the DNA TGTGCCAGCAGCTCCGGACAGGCACCCCATCGCTACACCTTC. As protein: CASSSGQAPHRYTF. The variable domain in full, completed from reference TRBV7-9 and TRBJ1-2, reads DTGVSQNPRHKITKRGQNVTFRCDPISEHNRLYWYRQTLGQGPEFLTYFQNEAQLEKSRLLSDRFSAERPKGSFSTLEIQRTEQGDSAMYLCASSSGQAPHRYTFGSGTRLTVV.

The chain's CDR3 is CASAMTGGTDTQYF. DNA of the CDR3: TGTGCCAGTGCTATGACAGGTGGGACAGATACGCAGTATTTT. This sequence joins TRBV2 and TRBJ2-3; D may be TRBD1 (6 bases). The length of the CDR3 is 14 residues. Germline V gives CDR1 SNHLY, CDR2 FYNNEI. V was cut by 9 bases and J by 3 bases, with 16 bases left in between.

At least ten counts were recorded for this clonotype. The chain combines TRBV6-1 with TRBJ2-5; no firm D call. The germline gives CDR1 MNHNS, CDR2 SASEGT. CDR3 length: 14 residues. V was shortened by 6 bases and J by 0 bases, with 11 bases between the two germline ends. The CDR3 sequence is CASRRQRNQETQYF. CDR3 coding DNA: TGTGCCAGCAGACGCCAGAGGAACCAAGAGACCCAGTACTTC.

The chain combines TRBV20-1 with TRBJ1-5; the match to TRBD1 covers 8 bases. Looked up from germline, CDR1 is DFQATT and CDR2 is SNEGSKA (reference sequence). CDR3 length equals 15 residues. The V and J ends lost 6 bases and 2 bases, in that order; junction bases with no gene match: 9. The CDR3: CSAARTGRGNQPQHF. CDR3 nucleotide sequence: TGCAGTGCCGCGAGGACAGGGAGAGGCAATCAGCCCCAGCATTTT.

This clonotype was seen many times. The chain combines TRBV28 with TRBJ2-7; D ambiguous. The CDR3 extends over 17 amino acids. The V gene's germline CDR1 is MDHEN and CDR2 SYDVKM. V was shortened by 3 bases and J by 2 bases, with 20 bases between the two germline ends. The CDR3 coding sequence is TGTGCCAGCAGTTTTGCTTTCGGCACTAAAAAGGCCTACGAGCAGTACTTC. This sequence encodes CASSFAFGTKKAYEQYF.

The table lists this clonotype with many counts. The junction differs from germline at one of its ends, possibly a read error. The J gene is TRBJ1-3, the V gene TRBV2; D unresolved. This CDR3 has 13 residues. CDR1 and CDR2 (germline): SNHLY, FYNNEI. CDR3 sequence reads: CASTERSGNTIYF. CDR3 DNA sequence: TGTGCCAGCACTGAAAGGTCTGGAAACACCATATATTTT.

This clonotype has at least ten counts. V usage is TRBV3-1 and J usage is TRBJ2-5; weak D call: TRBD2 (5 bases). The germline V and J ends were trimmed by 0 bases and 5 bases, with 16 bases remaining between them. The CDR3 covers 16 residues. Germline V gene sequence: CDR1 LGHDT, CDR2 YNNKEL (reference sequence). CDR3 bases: TGTGCCAGCAGCCAAGATCTGGACTCGCCAGAGGAGACCCAGTACTTC. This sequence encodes CASSQDLDSPEETQYF.

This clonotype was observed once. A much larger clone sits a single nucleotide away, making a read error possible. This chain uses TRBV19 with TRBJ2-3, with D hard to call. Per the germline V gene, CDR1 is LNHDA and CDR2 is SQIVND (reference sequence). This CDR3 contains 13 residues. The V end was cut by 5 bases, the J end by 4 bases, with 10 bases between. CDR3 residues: CASSPQAADTQYF. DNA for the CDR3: TGTGCCAGTAGTCCCCAGGCGGCAGATACGCAGTATTTT.

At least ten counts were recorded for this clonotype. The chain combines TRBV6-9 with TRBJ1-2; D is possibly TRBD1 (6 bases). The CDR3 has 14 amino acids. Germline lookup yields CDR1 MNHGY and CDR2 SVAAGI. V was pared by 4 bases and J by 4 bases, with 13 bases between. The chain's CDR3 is CASSSGGQGYGYTF. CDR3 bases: TGTGCCAGCAGTTCGGGGGGGCAGGGCTATGGCTACACCTTC.

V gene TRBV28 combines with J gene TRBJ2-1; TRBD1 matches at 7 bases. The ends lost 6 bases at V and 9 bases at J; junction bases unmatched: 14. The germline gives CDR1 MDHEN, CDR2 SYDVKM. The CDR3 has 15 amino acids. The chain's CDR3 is CASRAPGQSFFEQFF. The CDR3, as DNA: TGTGCCAGCAGGGCTCCGGGACAGTCCTTTTTTGAGCAGTTCTTC. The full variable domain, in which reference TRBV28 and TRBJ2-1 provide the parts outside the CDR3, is DVKVTQSSRYLVKRTGEKVFLECVQDMDHENMFWYRQDPGLGLRLIYFSYDVKMKEKGDIPEGYSVSREKKERFSLILESASTNQTSMYLCASRAPGQSFFEQFFGPGTRLTVL.

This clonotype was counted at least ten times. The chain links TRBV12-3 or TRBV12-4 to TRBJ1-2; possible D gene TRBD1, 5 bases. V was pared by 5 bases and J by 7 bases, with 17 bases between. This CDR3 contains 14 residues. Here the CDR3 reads CASSPFSGLGGYTF. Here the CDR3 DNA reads TGTGCCAGCAGTCCGTTTTCGGGGCTGGGTGGCTACACCTTC.

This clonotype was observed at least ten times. This chain's CDR3 is CASSLRGLEAEAFF. CDR3 coding DNA: TGTGCCAGCAGTCTGAGGGGTCTCGAAGCCGAAGCTTTCTTT. The chain employs TRBV28 and TRBJ1-1; D perhaps matches TRBD1 (5 bases). The length of the CDR3 is 14 residues. Per the germline V gene, CDR1 is MDHEN and CDR2 is SYDVKM. Trimming stripped 5 bases from V and 8 bases from J, with 18 bases between.

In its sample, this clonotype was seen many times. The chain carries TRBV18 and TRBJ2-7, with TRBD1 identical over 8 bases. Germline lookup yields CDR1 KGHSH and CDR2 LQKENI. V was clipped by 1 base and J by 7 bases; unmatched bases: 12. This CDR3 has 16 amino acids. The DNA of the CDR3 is TGTGCCAGCTCACCACTCCCGGACAGGGAGGTTCGGGAGCAGTACTTC. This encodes CASSPLPDREVREQYF. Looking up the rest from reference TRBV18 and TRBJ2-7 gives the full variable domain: NAGVMQNPRHLVRRRGQEARLRCSPMKGHSHVYWYRQLPEEGLKFMVYLQKENIIDESGMPKERFSAEFPKEGPSILRIQQVVRGDSAAYFCASSPLPDREVREQYFGPGTRLTVT.

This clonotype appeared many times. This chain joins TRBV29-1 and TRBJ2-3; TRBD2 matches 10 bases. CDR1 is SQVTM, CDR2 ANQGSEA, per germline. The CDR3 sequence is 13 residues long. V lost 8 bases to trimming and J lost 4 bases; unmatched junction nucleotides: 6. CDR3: CSCSGRSADTQYF. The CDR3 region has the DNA TGCAGCTGTAGCGGGAGGAGCGCAGATACGCAGTATTTT.

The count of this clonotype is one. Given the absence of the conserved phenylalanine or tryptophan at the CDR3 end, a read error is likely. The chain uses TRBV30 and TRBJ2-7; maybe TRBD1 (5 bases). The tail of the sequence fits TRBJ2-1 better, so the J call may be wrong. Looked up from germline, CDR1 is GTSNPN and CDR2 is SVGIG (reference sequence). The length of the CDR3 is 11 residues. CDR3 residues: CAWNRQYEQFL. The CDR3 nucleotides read TGTGCCTGGAACAGGCAGTACGAGCAGTTCTTG.

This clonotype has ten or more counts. The CDR3 nucleotides are TGCAGCGTGACCCGGGGAAGCGGTCCCTACGAGCAGTACTTC. This sequence encodes CSVTRGSGPYEQYF. The gene calls are TRBV29-1 and TRBJ2-7; perhaps TRBD2 as D (5 bases). The CDR3 length is 14 residues. Germline V gene lookup returns CDR1 SQVTM and CDR2 ANQGSEA. The V gene lost 6 bases and the J gene lost 2 bases, with 17 bases spanning the gap.

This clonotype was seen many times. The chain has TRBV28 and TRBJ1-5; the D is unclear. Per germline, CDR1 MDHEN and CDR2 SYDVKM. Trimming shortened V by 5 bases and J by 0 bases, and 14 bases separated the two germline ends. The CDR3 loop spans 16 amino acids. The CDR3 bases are TGTGCCAGCAGTCTTCGGATGGGTTATAGCAATCAGCCCCAGCATTTT. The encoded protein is CASSLRMGYSNQPQHF.

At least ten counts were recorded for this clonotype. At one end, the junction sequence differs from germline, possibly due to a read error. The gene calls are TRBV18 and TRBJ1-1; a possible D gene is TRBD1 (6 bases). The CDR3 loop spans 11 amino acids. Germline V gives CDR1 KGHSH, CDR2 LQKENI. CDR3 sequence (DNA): TGTGCCAGCTCACCAAAGGGGCAGGGGCAGTTT. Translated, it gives CASSPKGQGQF. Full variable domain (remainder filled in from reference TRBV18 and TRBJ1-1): NAGVMQNPRHLVRRRGQEARLRCSPMKGHSHVYWYRQLPEEGLKFMVYLQKENIIDESGMPKERFSAEFPKEGPSILRIQQVVRGDSAAYFCASSPKGQGQFGQGTRLTVV.

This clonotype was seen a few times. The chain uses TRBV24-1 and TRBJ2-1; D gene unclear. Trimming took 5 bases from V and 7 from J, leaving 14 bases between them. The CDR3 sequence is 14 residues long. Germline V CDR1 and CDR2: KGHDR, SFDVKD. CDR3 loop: CATSAKSSWNEQFF. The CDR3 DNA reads TGTGCCACCAGTGCTAAGTCCAGCTGGAATGAGCAGTTCTTC.

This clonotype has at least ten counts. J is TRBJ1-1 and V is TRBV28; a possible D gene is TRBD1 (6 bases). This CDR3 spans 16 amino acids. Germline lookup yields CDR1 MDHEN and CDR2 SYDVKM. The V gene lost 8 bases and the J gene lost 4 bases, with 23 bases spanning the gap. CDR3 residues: CASPPGANREGTEAFF. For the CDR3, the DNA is TGTGCCAGCCCTCCCGGCGCCAACAGGGAAGGCACTGAAGCTTTCTTT.

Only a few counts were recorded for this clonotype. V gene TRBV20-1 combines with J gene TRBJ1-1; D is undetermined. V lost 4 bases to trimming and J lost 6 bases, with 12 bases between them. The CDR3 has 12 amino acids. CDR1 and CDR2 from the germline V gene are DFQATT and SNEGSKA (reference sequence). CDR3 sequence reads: CSATRTDAEAFF. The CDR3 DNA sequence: TGCAGTGCTACGAGGACGGACGCTGAAGCTTTCTTT.

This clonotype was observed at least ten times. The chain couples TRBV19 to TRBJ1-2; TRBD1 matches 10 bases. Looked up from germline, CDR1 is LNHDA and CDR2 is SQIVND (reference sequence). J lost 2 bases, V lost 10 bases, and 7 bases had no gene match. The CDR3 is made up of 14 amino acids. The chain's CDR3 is CATRPTGGNYGYTF. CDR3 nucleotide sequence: TGTGCCACGAGACCGACAGGGGGCAACTATGGCTACACCTTC.

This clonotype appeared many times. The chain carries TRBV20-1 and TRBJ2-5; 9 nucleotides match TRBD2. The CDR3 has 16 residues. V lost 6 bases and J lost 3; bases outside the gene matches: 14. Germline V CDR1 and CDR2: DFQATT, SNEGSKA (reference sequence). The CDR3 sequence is CSALPRGAGGKETQYF. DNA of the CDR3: TGCAGTGCGCTACCTAGAGGAGCGGGGGGTAAAGAGACCCAGTACTTC.

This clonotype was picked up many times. The CDR3 bases are TGTGCCAGCAGTTTAATGGCAGGGAGCAGCGGCTACACCTTC. It is translated as CASSLMAGSSGYTF. This chain connects TRBV12-3 or TRBV12-4 to TRBJ1-2; possible D gene TRBD1, 5 bases. The V and J ends lost 2 bases and 8 bases respectively, with 15 bases between them. The CDR3 sequence is 14 residues long.

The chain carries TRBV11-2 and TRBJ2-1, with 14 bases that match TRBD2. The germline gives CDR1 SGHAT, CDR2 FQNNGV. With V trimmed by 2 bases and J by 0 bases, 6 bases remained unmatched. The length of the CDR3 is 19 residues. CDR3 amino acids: CASSLTGLAGGSSYNEQFF. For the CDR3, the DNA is TGTGCCAGCAGCTTAACTGGACTAGCGGGGGGATCCTCCTACAATGAGCAGTTCTTC.

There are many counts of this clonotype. The CDR3 DNA reads as TGCGCCAGCAGCTTTGTCCCCACAGGGGTAACGACAGATACGCAGTATTTT. Translation gives CASSFVPTGVTTDTQYF. The gene calls are TRBV4-1 and TRBJ2-3; 7 bases line up with TRBD1. The CDR3 totals 17 residues. Per the germline V gene, CDR1 is MGHRA and CDR2 is YSYEKL. Unmatched junction bases numbered 14, after V lost 5 bases and J lost 3 bases.